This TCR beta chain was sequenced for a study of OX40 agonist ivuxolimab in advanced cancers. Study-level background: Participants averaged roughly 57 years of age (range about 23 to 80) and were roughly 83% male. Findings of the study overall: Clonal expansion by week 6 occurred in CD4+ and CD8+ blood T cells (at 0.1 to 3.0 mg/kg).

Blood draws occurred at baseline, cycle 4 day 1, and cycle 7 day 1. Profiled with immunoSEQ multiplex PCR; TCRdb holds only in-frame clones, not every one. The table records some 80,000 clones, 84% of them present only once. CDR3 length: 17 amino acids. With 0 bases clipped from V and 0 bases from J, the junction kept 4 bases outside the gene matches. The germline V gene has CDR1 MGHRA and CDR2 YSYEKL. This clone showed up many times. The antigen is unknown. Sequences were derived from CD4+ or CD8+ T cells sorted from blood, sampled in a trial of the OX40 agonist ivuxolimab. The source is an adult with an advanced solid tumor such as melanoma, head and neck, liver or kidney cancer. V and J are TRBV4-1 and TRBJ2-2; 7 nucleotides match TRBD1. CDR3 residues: CASSQETGAPNTGELFF. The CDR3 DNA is TGCGCCAGCAGCCAAGAAACAGGGGCTCCGAACACCGGGGAGCTGTTTTTT.